This T cell receptor beta chain was found in a study of T cell responses to AZD1222 COVID-19 vaccine. Whole-study findings and limits: Increased Spike-specific TCR breadth and depth were observed after two AZD1222 doses. Donors were mostly white British, more females; clonal diversity possibly underestimated. Baseline seropositivity occurred in only a handful of AZD1222 recipients.

Profiled with immunoSEQ multiplex PCR; TCRdb holds only in-frame clones, not every one. The sample includes around 190,000 clones, roughly 92% of them seen just once. The CDR3 loop spans 13 amino acids. The germline V and J ends were trimmed by 2 bases and 6 bases, with 13 bases remaining between them. From germline, CDR1 is GTSNPN and CDR2 SVGIG (reference sequence). This clone was found a few times. No antigen is known for it. The sequence came from an adult who received the AZD1222 COVID-19 vaccine. Sequencing used peripheral blood, obtained 28 days after the second AZD1222 dose. The chain links TRBV30 to TRBJ1-1; D not resolved. DNA for the CDR3: TGTGCCTGGAGTCAAGAGGCTTATTCTGAAGCTTTCTTT. This gives the protein CAWSQEAYSEAFF.